The clone carrying this T cell receptor beta chain was counted once. TCRdb's table, derived via immunoSEQ multiplex PCR, lists solely in-frame clones and lacks some. The repertoire has roughly 120,000 clones, roughly 82% of them found once; the top ten carry about 8.5%. The sample is drawn from a study of blood T cell repertoires in COVID-19. The wider study: Donors in the United States, Italy and Spain gave samples during acute or convalescent COVID-19.

The CDR3 consists of 15 residues. V lost 6 bases and J lost 1, with 15 bases in between. Per germline, CDR1 MNHEY and CDR2 SVGAGI. The chain links TRBV6-5 to TRBJ1-1; weak D call: TRBD1 (6 bases). Sequencing input: peripheral blood. This TCR was recovered from a woman between 40 and 50 years old with acute or convalescent COVID-19. CDR3 amino acids: CASRRNTDRNTEAFF. DNA for the CDR3: TGTGCCAGCAGAAGAAATACGGACAGGAACACTGAAGCTTTCTTT.